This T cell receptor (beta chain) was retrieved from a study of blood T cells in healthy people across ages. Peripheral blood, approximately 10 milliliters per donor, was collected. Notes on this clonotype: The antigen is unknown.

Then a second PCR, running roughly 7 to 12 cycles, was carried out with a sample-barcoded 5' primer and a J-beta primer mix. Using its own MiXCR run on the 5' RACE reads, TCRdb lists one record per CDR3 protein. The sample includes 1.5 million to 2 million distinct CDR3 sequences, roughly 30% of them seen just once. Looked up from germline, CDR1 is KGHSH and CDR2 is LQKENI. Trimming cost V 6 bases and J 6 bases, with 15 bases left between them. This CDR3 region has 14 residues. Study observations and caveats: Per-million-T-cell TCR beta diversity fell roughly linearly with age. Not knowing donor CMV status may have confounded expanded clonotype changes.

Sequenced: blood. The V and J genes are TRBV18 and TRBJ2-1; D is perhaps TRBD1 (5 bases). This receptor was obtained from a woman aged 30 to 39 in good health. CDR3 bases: TGTGCCAGCTCGCGTGATATGGGGCTCAATGAGCAGTTCTTC. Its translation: CASSRDMGLNEQFF.